One sample yielded the 27 T cell receptor beta chains listed below, sequenced in a study of beta chain features in type 1 diabetes. Overall study findings and caveats: All four CD4+ subsets of Type 1 diabetes patients contained TCRB CDR3s that were moderately but significantly shorter.

These TCRs are of unknown antigen specificity. The authors reverse transcribed all of the isolated RNA, so sequencing captured expressed TCRB transcripts. Assay: immunoSEQ multiplex PCR; the TCRdb copy retains only in-frame clones and omits some. The sample contains hundreds of thousands of clones, 13% of which appear only once. The sequencing sample was made of naive CD4+ T cells from blood. The receptors come from a young man with type 1 diabetes.

This clone appeared a few times. The genes are TRBV18 and TRBJ2-1; TRBD1 might be the D (5 bases). V lost 6 bases, J lost 7 bases, and 10 bases lay in between. Germline V gene lookup returns CDR1 KGHSH and CDR2 LQKENI. The CDR3 sequence is 12 residues long. The CDR3 region is CASSLDTNEQFF. The CDR3 DNA sequence: TGTGCCAGCTCCCTGGACACTAATGAGCAGTTCTTC.

The chain recombines TRBV4-1 with TRBJ1-6, with 8 bases identical to TRBD1. CDR1 is MGHRA and CDR2 is YSYEKL in the germline V gene. This CDR3 comprises 16 residues. The trim removed 0 bases at V and 8 bases at J, leaving 6 bases unmatched. The CDR3 nucleotides read TGCGCCAGCAGCCAAGACCAGGACAGGGCGGATTCACCCCTCCACTTT. Its protein is CASSQDQDRADSPLHF.

There are a few counts of this clone. The J gene is TRBJ2-6, the V gene TRBV2; D is perhaps TRBD1 or TRBD2 (5 bases each). Trimming shortened V by 10 bases and J by 0 bases, and 19 bases separated the two germline ends. CDR3 size: 17 residues. From germline, CDR1 is SNHLY and CDR2 FYNNEI. In nucleotides, the CDR3 is TGTGCCACCAAGGGGAGACACCGTGGCTCTGGGGCCAACGTCCTGACTTTC. It yields the protein CATKGRHRGSGANVLTF. Complete variable domain (other parts from reference TRBV2 and TRBJ2-6): EPEVTQTPSHQVTQMGQEVILRCVPISNHLYFYWYRQILGQKVEFLVSFYNNEISEKSEIFDDQFSVERPDGSNFTLKIRSTKLEDSAMYFCATKGRHRGSGANVLTFGAGSRLTVL.

The chain combines TRBV4-2 with TRBJ2-3, with 8 nucleotides matching TRBD1. CDR3 size: 18 residues. V lost 1 base, J lost 2 bases, and 11 bases stayed unmatched. Germline V gene lookup returns CDR1 LGHNA and CDR2 YNFKEQ. The CDR3 spells CASSQVVWDRRYTDTQYF. In DNA form, the CDR3 reads TGTGCCAGCAGCCAAGTGGTTTGGGACAGGAGATACACAGATACGCAGTATTTT.

The genes are TRBV6-6 and TRBJ2-5; TRBD2 might be the D (6 bases). V gave up 1 base and J gave up 5 bases, with 11 bases separating them. Germline V gene sequence: CDR1 MNHNY, CDR2 SVGAGI (reference sequence). The CDR3 is made up of 14 amino acids. Written as DNA, the CDR3 is TGTGCCAGCAGTTACTATCGGGCGGGGGAGACCCAGTACTTC. Its translation is CASSYYRAGETQYF.

There are a few counts of this clone. The chain links TRBV6-5 to TRBJ1-6; D ambiguous. The CDR3 sequence is 15 residues long. From germline, CDR1 is MNHEY and CDR2 SVGAGI. V lost 7 bases, J lost 1 base, and 11 bases lay in between. CDR3 in amino acids: CASIPTGSYNSPLHF. CDR3 DNA: TGTGCCAGCATCCCAACCGGGTCCTATAATTCACCCCTCCACTTT.

The sample holds a few counts of this clone. The chain recombines TRBV18 with TRBJ2-7; D is perhaps TRBD2 (5 bases). The CDR3 is made up of 15 amino acids. V was cut by 0 bases and J by 7 bases, with 16 bases left in between. Per germline, CDR1 KGHSH and CDR2 LQKENI. The DNA of the CDR3 is TGTGCCAGCTCACCACCCGGGCACCCAACGGGGGAGCAGTACTTC. Protein product: CASSPPGHPTGEQYF.

CDR3 nucleotide sequence: TGCAGCGTTGAGGCAGGGGGGCACGAGCAGTACTTC. Protein product: CSVEAGGHEQYF. This sequence joins TRBV29-1 and TRBJ2-7, with TRBD1 as a possible D gene (7 bases). The CDR3 sequence is 12 residues long. Per germline, CDR1 SQVTM and CDR2 ANQGSEA. The germline V and J ends were trimmed by 3 bases and 5 bases, with 11 bases remaining between them.

This clone was observed a handful of times. Other DNA sequences within the sample encode an identical CDR3. V is TRBV2 and J is TRBJ2-2, with no clear D. The CDR3 has 11 amino acids. Trimming shortened V by 3 bases and J by 8 bases, and 4 bases separated the two germline ends. CDR1 SNHLY and CDR2 FYNNEI come from the germline V gene. This CDR3 reads CASSEVGELFF. CDR3 DNA sequence: TGTGCCAGCAGTGAGGTTGGGGAGCTGTTTTTT.

This clone has more than one count but fewer than ten. The gene calls are TRBV29-1 and TRBJ2-5; TRBD2 agrees at 13 bases. V was pared by 5 bases and J by 3 bases, with 3 bases of the junction left unmatched. This CDR3 has 14 amino acids. CDR1 is SQVTM and CDR2 is ANQGSEA in the germline V gene. The CDR3 sequence: CSVTGTSGEETQYF. The CDR3 DNA sequence: TGCAGCGTTACCGGGACTAGCGGGGAAGAGACCCAGTACTTC.

DNA of the CDR3: TGTGCCTGGAACATCGGACAGCCCTCAGGCTACACCTTC. This sequence encodes CAWNIGQPSGYTF. The chain employs TRBV30 and TRBJ1-2; possibly TRBD1 for D (6 bases). The CDR3 runs to 13 residues. Germline V gives CDR1 GTSNPN, CDR2 SVGIG (reference sequence). Trimming pared 4 bases from V and 8 bases from J, leaving 17 bases between.

This clone has a handful of counts. This chain connects TRBV28 to TRBJ2-5, with a tentative D call TRBD1 (6 bases). Trimming took 4 bases from V and 4 from J, leaving 13 bases between them. This CDR3 contains 14 residues. Germline CDR1 reads MDHEN; CDR2 reads SYDVKM. In nucleotides, the CDR3 is TGTGCCAGCAGTTCTTACAGGGCTTCAGAGACCCAGTACTTC. Translated, it gives CASSSYRASETQYF.

This clone was seen more than once but under ten times. The CDR3 loop is CAWSRAGGQETQYF. DNA for the CDR3: TGTGCCTGGAGTAGAGCGGGGGGGCAAGAGACCCAGTACTTC. The V and J genes are TRBV30 and TRBJ2-5; 10 bases line up with TRBD2. After removal of 2 bases from V and 2 bases from J, the junction contained 2 bases not matched to a gene. Germline loops: CDR1 GTSNPN, CDR2 SVGIG (reference sequence). This CDR3 region has 14 residues.

This chain joins TRBV7-2 and TRBJ2-1, with 7 positions matching TRBD1. The CDR3 loop spans 16 amino acids. Per germline, CDR1 SGHTA and CDR2 FQGNSA. V shed 5 bases and J 2 bases; nucleotides not matched to a gene: 9. The chain's CDR3 is CASSDTTGPTYNEQFF. CDR3 DNA sequence: TGTGCCAGCAGCGACACGACAGGGCCTACCTACAATGAGCAGTTCTTC.

This clone was seen more than once but under ten times. This sequence joins TRBV7-2 and TRBJ1-5, with 10 bases that match TRBD1. The CDR3 extends over 15 amino acids. Germline CDR1 reads SGHTA; CDR2 reads FQGNSA. Trimming took 1 base from V and 7 from J; bases not matched to a gene: 4. The CDR3 region is CASSLGGTGVQPQHF. The DNA of the CDR3 is TGTGCCAGCAGCTTAGGTGGGACAGGGGTACAGCCCCAGCATTTT.

This rearrangement joins TRBV9 to TRBJ2-7, with D possibly being TRBD2 (5 bases). V lost 4 bases to trimming and J lost 2 bases, with 19 bases between them. The CDR3 extends over 16 amino acids. Germline-derived CDR1 and CDR2 are SGDLS and YYNGEE. As DNA, the CDR3 is TGTGCCAGCAGCCCCCAAGGTTTGGAGGTCGCCTACGAGCAGTACTTC. As protein: CASSPQGLEVAYEQYF.

A few counts support this clone. The chain is built from TRBV30 and TRBJ1-2; maybe TRBD1 (6 bases). The V gene's germline CDR1 is GTSNPN and CDR2 SVGIG (reference sequence). The CDR3 has 11 residues. V dropped 4 bases and J dropped 3 bases, with 6 bases sitting between them. The CDR3, as DNA: TGTGCCTGGAACAGGGACTATGGCTACACCTTC. Its translation: CAWNRDYGYTF. Looking up the rest from reference TRBV30 and TRBJ1-2 gives the full variable domain: SQTIHQWPATLVQPVGSPLSLECTVEGTSNPNLYWYRQAAGRGLQLLFYSVGIGQISSEVPQNLSASRPQDRQFILSSKKLLLSDSGFYLCAWNRDYGYTFGSGTRLTVV.

The rearrangement joins TRBV6-5 to TRBJ1-6; maybe TRBD1 (5 bases). Germline CDR1 and CDR2: MNHEY and SVGAGI. V was cut by 4 bases and J by 5 bases, with 6 bases left in between. CDR3 length equals 13 residues. The CDR3 here is CASSLQDNSPLHF. CDR3 DNA: TGTGCCAGCAGTTTACAGGATAATTCACCCCTCCACTTT.

DNA of the CDR3: TGTGCCAGCAGTGAATCTCCGGACAGCAGCACAGATACGCAGTATTTT. Translated: CASSESPDSSTDTQYF. V is TRBV25-1 and J is TRBJ2-3; maybe TRBD1 (6 bases). The germline V gene has CDR1 MGHDK and CDR2 SYGVNS. The CDR3 runs to 16 residues. V was pared by 1 base and J by 0 bases, with 11 bases between. The entire variable domain, with the rest obtained from reference TRBV25-1 and TRBJ2-3, is as follows: EADIYQTPRYLVIGTGKKITLECSQTMGHDKMYWYQQDPGMELHLIHYSYGVNSTEKGDLSSESTVSRIRTEHFPLTLESARPSHTSQYLCASSESPDSSTDTQYFGPGTRLTVL.

This chain uses TRBV19 with TRBJ2-5, with 10 nucleotides matching TRBD2. The CDR3 runs to 15 residues. Germline V gene sequence: CDR1 LNHDA, CDR2 SQIVND (reference sequence). The V segment lost 4 bases and the J segment 10 bases; nucleotides outside the gene matches: 12. The CDR3 region is CASSTSGGGRERQYF. The CDR3 DNA reads TGTGCCAGTAGTACTAGCGGGGGCGGCCGGGAGCGCCAGTACTTC.

J is TRBJ2-1 and V is TRBV14; D uncertain. CDR1 and CDR2 (germline): SGHDN, FVKESK. V gave up 1 base and J gave up 8 bases, with 3 bases separating them. The length of the CDR3 is 11 residues. CDR3 residues: CASSQAYEQFF. CDR3 DNA: TGTGCCAGCAGCCAAGCGTATGAGCAGTTCTTC.

The V and J genes are TRBV5-4 and TRBJ1-6; 7 nucleotides line up with TRBD1. V was pared by 0 bases and J by 1 base, with 4 bases of the junction left unmatched. Germline lookup yields CDR1 SGHNT and CDR2 YYREEE (reference sequence). This CDR3 comprises 17 residues. CDR3 sequence: CASSLGQGNSYNSPLHF. The DNA of the CDR3 is TGTGCCAGCAGCTTGGGACAGGGAAATTCCTATAATTCACCCCTCCACTTT.

The rearrangement joins TRBV6-5 to TRBJ2-2, with TRBD1 matching 9 bases. Per the germline V gene, CDR1 is MNHEY and CDR2 is SVGAGI. The J segment lost 4 bases and the V segment lost 7 bases, leaving 4 bases of the junction unmatched. CDR3 length equals 14 residues. The CDR3 DNA reads TGTGCCAGCACTCAGGGACAGGGCACCGGGGAGCTGTTTTTT. As protein: CASTQGQGTGELFF.

The V call is TRBV11-2, the J call TRBJ2-1; the D gene is possibly TRBD1 (5 bases). The CDR3 runs to 11 residues. CDR1 SGHAT and CDR2 FQNNGV come from the germline V gene. V gave up 1 base and J gave up 15 bases, with 10 bases separating them. The CDR3, as DNA: TGTGCCAGCAGCTTAGGGACAATTGGGTTCTTC. The encoded protein is CASSLGTIGFF.

This clone was recorded a few times. The V call is TRBV5-1, the J call TRBJ2-7; D not resolved. The germline CDR1 and CDR2 sequences are SGHRS and YFSETQ. The length of the CDR3 is 13 residues. Trimming removed 2 bases from V and 2 bases from J, with 8 bases in between. CDR3 loop: CASSFPSTYEQYF. The CDR3, as DNA: TGCGCCAGCAGCTTCCCGTCGACCTACGAGCAGTACTTC.

This clone has just a few counts. The CDR3 is CASSPPGGGTYEQYF. The CDR3 nucleotides are TGTGCCAGCAGCCCTCCGGGCGGGGGAACCTACGAGCAGTACTTC. The chain combines TRBV9 with TRBJ2-7; 7 bases match TRBD2. The CDR3 runs 15 residues. Trimming removed 4 bases from V and 2 bases from J; junction bases left unmatched: 9. Germline CDR1 reads SGDLS; CDR2 reads YYNGEE.

The genes are TRBV20-1 and TRBJ1-1; no reliable D call. This CDR3 comprises 11 residues. Germline CDR1 reads DFQATT; CDR2 reads SNEGSKA (reference sequence). The V end lost 5 bases, the J end lost 1 base, and 5 bases lay between the germline ends. CDR3 loop: CSALGNTEAFF. The CDR3 nucleotides are TGCAGTGCTTTAGGGAACACTGAAGCTTTCTTT.